This entry lists 27 T cell receptor beta chains sequenced from one sample in a study of cytotoxic CD8 clonotypes in ibrutinib-treated CLL. Data came from immunoSEQ multiplex PCR; TCRdb stores just in-frame clones and leaves some out. The table lists fewer than 150,000 clones, approximately 81% of them singletons, with 2.5% to 3.5% in the top ten. The source material was PBMCs, sampled after 24 months of ibrutinib treatment. The receptors shown here come from a human donor with chronic lymphocytic leukemia.

The genes are TRBV29-1 and TRBJ1-3, with a weak D call TRBD1 (5 bases). Per the germline V gene, CDR1 is SQVTM and CDR2 is ANQGSEA. V lost 3 bases to trimming and J lost 0 bases, with 6 bases between them. CDR3 length equals 13 residues. The CDR3 spells CSVDRVSGNTIYF. In nucleotides, the CDR3 is TGCAGCGTTGACAGGGTCTCTGGAAACACCATATATTTT.

This chain connects TRBV7-9 to TRBJ2-5; 7 positions agree with TRBD2. The CDR3 is 15 residues long. The V gene's germline CDR1 is SEHNR and CDR2 FQNEAQ (reference sequence). V was pared by 3 bases and J by 1 base, with 5 bases of the junction left unmatched. The CDR3 protein is CASSFSAGSQETQYF. CDR3 bases: TGTGCCAGCAGCTTTTCAGCGGGGAGCCAAGAGACCCAGTACTTC.

The chain employs TRBV29-1 and TRBJ2-1; TRBD2 agrees at 9 bases. CDR1 and CDR2 (germline): SQVTM, ANQGSEA. V dropped 1 base and J dropped 13; count of bases not matched to a gene: 2. The CDR3 spans 11 residues. The CDR3 DNA follows: TGCAGCGTTGAAGTAGCGGGGGTCCAGTTCTTC. Translation: CSVEVAGVQFF.

This chain links TRBV21-1 with TRBJ2-7; TRBD2 is the table's D call and was not checked against the DNA. TRBV21-1 is assigned pseudogene status. This CDR3 spans 16 amino acids. CDR3 region: CASSKVADPTAYEQYF. The DNA of the CDR3 is TGTGCCAGCAGCAAAGTAGCAGACCCCACGGCCTACGAGCAGTACTTC.

This clone was counted between two and nine times. V gene TRBV5-6 combines with J gene TRBJ1-2, with 11 bases identical to TRBD1. The CDR3 is made up of 15 amino acids. Per the germline V gene, CDR1 is SGHDT and CDR2 is YYEEEE. Germline trimming cut 0 bases from V and 4 bases from J; bases unmatched to any gene: 2. CDR3 DNA: TGTGCCAGCAGCTTGGGGGACAGGGGGTTCTATGGCTACACCTTC. Protein: CASSLGDRGFYGYTF. Based on the CDR3 plus reference TRBV5-6 and TRBJ1-2, the full variable domain is DAGVTQSPTHLIKTRGQQVTLRCSPKSGHDTVSWYQQALGQGPQFIFQYYEEEERQRGNFPDRFSGHQFPNYSSELNVNALLLGDSALYLCASSLGDRGFYGYTFGSGTRLTVV.

In this sample, this clone turned up once. The chain recombines TRBV5-4 with TRBJ1-1, with TRBD1 identical over 8 bases. V lost 3 bases, J lost 2 bases, and 6 bases stayed unmatched. CDR1 and CDR2 from the germline V gene are SGHNT and YYREEE (reference sequence). The CDR3 spans 15 residues. The chain's CDR3 is CASSSNRGKNTEAFF. In DNA form, the CDR3 reads TGTGCCAGCAGCTCCAACAGGGGGAAAAACACTGAAGCTTTCTTT.

The chain carries TRBV30 and TRBJ1-6; D not certain. There are 11 residues in the CDR3. V gave up 2 bases and J gave up 7 bases, with 3 bases separating them. Germline V lookup: CDR1 GTSNPN, CDR2 SVGIG (reference sequence). CDR3 nucleotide sequence: TGTGCCTGGAGTACGAATTCACCCCTCCACTTT. It is translated as CAWSTNSPLHF.

This sequence joins TRBV5-4 and TRBJ2-5; D call uncertain. The V gene's germline CDR1 is SGHNT and CDR2 YYREEE (reference sequence). The ends were cut back, 0 bases at V and 3 bases at J, with 6 bases in the middle. CDR3 size: 13 residues. The CDR3 sequence: CASSLGSEETQYF. CDR3 nucleotides: TGTGCCAGCAGCTTGGGATCCGAAGAGACCCAGTACTTC.

The rearrangement joins TRBV19 to TRBJ2-4; D not certain. CDR3 length: 17 residues. Trimming pared 6 bases from V and 2 bases from J, leaving 20 bases between. The germline gives CDR1 LNHDA, CDR2 SQIVND (reference sequence). The CDR3 protein is CASRGTLTPLTKNIQYF. The CDR3 bases are TGTGCCAGTAGGGGCACTCTTACACCCTTAACCAAAAACATTCAGTACTTC. The full variable domain, completed using reference TRBV19 and TRBJ2-4, is DGGITQSPKYLFRKEGQNVTLSCEQNLNHDAMYWYRQDPGQGLRLIYYSQIVNDFQKGDIAEGYSVSREKKESFPLTVTSAQKNPTAFYLCASRGTLTPLTKNIQYFGAGTRLSVL.

The chain joins TRBV19 to TRBJ2-1; maybe TRBD2 (5 bases). The germline CDR1 and CDR2 sequences are LNHDA and SQIVND (reference sequence). The CDR3 loop spans 13 amino acids. V was clipped by 5 bases and J by 5 bases, with 10 bases between them. The CDR3 loop is CASSEGNNNEQFF. The CDR3 bases are TGTGCCAGTAGTGAGGGAAACAACAATGAGCAGTTCTTC.

The rearrangement links TRBV2 to TRBJ1-2, with D tentatively TRBD1 (5 bases). Trimming removed 5 bases at V and 1 base at J, with 17 bases between. The CDR3 runs to 16 residues. Germline CDR1 SNHLY, CDR2 FYNNEI. The CDR3, as DNA: TGTGCCAGCAGTAGATCAGAGGGACGGATTAACTATGGCTACACCTTC. Translated, it gives CASSRSEGRINYGYTF. The whole variable domain, filled in from reference TRBV2 and TRBJ1-2, reads EPEVTQTPSHQVTQMGQEVILRCVPISNHLYFYWYRQILGQKVEFLVSFYNNEISEKSEIFDDQFSVERPDGSNFTLKIRSTKLEDSAMYFCASSRSEGRINYGYTFGSGTRLTVV.

The table lists this clone with a few counts. The chain couples TRBV10-3 to TRBJ1-2; 8 bases are shared with TRBD1. V shed 0 bases and J 10 bases; nucleotides not matched to a gene: 10. This CDR3 region has 15 residues. Looked up from germline, CDR1 is ENHRY and CDR2 is SYGVKD. The CDR3 bases are TGTGCCATCAGTGAGTCCGGGACAGGCCGGGACTTCTACACCTTC. It codes for CAISESGTGRDFYTF.

The V gene is TRBV7-9, the J gene TRBJ1-1; possible D gene TRBD1, 5 bases. The germline CDR1 and CDR2 sequences are SEHNR and FQNEAQ (reference sequence). The V gene lost 4 bases and the J gene lost 4 bases, with 13 bases spanning the gap. The CDR3 loop spans 14 amino acids. As DNA, the CDR3 is TGTGCCAGCAGCTCCGGGACCTACTCCACTGAAGCTTTCTTT. The encoded protein is CASSSGTYSTEAFF. The whole variable domain, remainder taken from reference TRBV7-9 and TRBJ1-1, is DTGVSQNPRHKITKRGQNVTFRCDPISEHNRLYWYRQTLGQGPEFLTYFQNEAQLEKSRLLSDRFSAERPKGSFSTLEIQRTEQGDSAMYLCASSSGTYSTEAFFGQGTRLTVV.

The chain carries TRBV6-5 and TRBJ1-5; 7 bases fit TRBD1. Germline V gene lookup returns CDR1 MNHEY and CDR2 SVGAGI. With 5 bases clipped from V and 7 bases from J, the junction kept 8 bases outside the gene matches. This CDR3 contains 14 residues. The chain's CDR3 is CASSARQGYQPQHF. In nucleotides, the CDR3 is TGTGCCAGCAGTGCGAGACAGGGTTACCAGCCCCAGCATTTT.

J is TRBJ1-2 and V is TRBV27; 11 bases align to TRBD1. Germline CDR1 and CDR2: MNHEY and SMNVEV (reference sequence). V lost 5 bases and J lost 8; bases outside the gene matches: 16. The CDR3 consists of 17 residues. The CDR3 DNA reads as TGTGCCAGCAGTCCCCTGGGTCCGGGACAGGGGGTTAAGGGCTACACCTTC. Protein: CASSPLGPGQGVKGYTF.

V gene TRBV2 combines with J gene TRBJ1-5; possibly TRBD1 for D (5 bases). The CDR3 extends over 16 amino acids. Germline CDR1 SNHLY, CDR2 FYNNEI. The V gene lost 6 bases and the J gene lost 1 base, with 16 bases spanning the gap. This CDR3 is CASRNLRGVSNQPQHF. CDR3 DNA sequence: TGTGCCAGCAGAAACCTTCGGGGGGTAAGCAATCAGCCCCAGCATTTT.

This rearrangement joins TRBV28 to TRBJ1-2, with TRBD1 matching 7 bases. This CDR3 is built from 14 residues. J was trimmed by 5 bases and V by 9 bases; bases with no gene match: 12. Germline CDR1 is MDHEN and CDR2 is SYDVKM. CDR3 bases: TGTGCCAGTAATCAGGGGGGGCCTTATTATGGCTACACCTTC. It translates to CASNQGGPYYGYTF.

The rearrangement joins TRBV6-5 to TRBJ2-7; TRBD1 matches 9 bases. The CDR3 length is 14 residues. Germline CDR1 reads MNHEY; CDR2 reads SVGAGI. V shed 5 bases, J shed 7 bases, and the junction held 9 bases outside the gene matches. CDR3 sequence (DNA): TGTGCCAGCAGTCGACAGGGGGAGTCGAGTGAGCAGTACTTC. The encoded protein is CASSRQGESSEQYF.

Only one count was recorded for this clone. This chain uses TRBV7-6 with TRBJ2-6; the D is unclear. CDR1 is SGHVS and CDR2 is FNYEAQ in the germline V gene. This CDR3 contains 14 residues. V was pared by 5 bases and J by 4 bases, with 9 bases between. The CDR3 sequence is CASSRDYGANVLTF. CDR3 DNA: TGTGCCAGCAGCCGAGATTACGGGGCCAACGTCCTGACTTTC.

This clone was counted a few times. The rearrangement uses TRBV7-9 and TRBJ2-6; D is perhaps TRBD2 (6 bases). The CDR3 is made up of 15 amino acids. V was cut by 5 bases and J by 1 base, with 9 bases left in between. Germline V lookup: CDR1 SEHNR, CDR2 FQNEAQ (reference sequence). Here the CDR3 DNA reads TGTGCCAGCAGCCAGGGAGGTTCTGGGGCCAACGTCCTGACTTTC. This gives the protein CASSQGGSGANVLTF.

This clone has more than one count but fewer than ten. J is TRBJ2-6 and V is TRBV7-8; D gene uncertain. V was clipped by 5 bases and J by 0 bases, with 11 bases between them. Per germline, CDR1 SGHVS and CDR2 FQNEAQ. This CDR3 is built from 16 residues. The DNA for the CDR3 is TGTGCCAGCAGCCCTCGATCTAACTCTGGGGCCAACGTCCTGACTTTC. Its protein is CASSPRSNSGANVLTF.

This clone was seen a few times. The chain employs TRBV7-8 and TRBJ2-5, with TRBD2 matching over 10 bases. The germline CDR1 and CDR2 sequences are SGHVS and FQNEAQ. This CDR3 comprises 14 residues. V lost 6 bases and J lost 4; bases outside the gene matches: 5. The CDR3 region has the DNA TGTGCCAGCAGACATAGCGGGGGGCGAGAGACCCAGTACTTC. Translating gives CASRHSGGRETQYF.

This chain joins TRBV5-1 and TRBJ2-7, with 8 positions matching TRBD1. The CDR3 covers 12 residues. Germline CDR1 reads SGHRS; CDR2 reads YFSETQ. V lost 4 bases to trimming and J lost 8 bases; unmatched junction nucleotides: 5. CDR3 sequence (DNA): TGCGCCAGCAGCGAGGACAGGGAACAGCAGTACTTC. Residues: CASSEDREQQYF.

This clone was counted between two and nine times. V gene TRBV5-4 combines with J gene TRBJ2-5; no clear D. This CDR3 comprises 13 residues. The germline V and J ends were trimmed by 2 bases and 2 bases, with 7 bases remaining between them. Per germline, CDR1 SGHNT and CDR2 YYREEE (reference sequence). The CDR3 sequence is CASSFIQQETQYF. The CDR3 DNA reads as TGTGCCAGCAGCTTTATTCAGCAAGAGACCCAGTACTTC.

The chain links TRBV18 to TRBJ1-5; D not resolved. Germline CDR1 KGHSH, CDR2 LQKENI. The CDR3 has 13 residues. The V and J ends lost 6 bases and 3 bases respectively, with 9 bases between them. The CDR3 nucleotides read TGTGCCAGCTCGGAGGCCTCCAATCAGCCCCAGCATTTT. It encodes CASSEASNQPQHF.

This chain uses TRBV5-1 with TRBJ1-4; D perhaps matches TRBD1 (5 bases). Germline V CDR1 and CDR2: SGHRS, YFSETQ. The CDR3 is 16 amino acids. The V end was cut by 4 bases, the J end by 7 bases, with 20 bases between. This chain's CDR3 is CASSADSGGVGEKLFF. The CDR3 DNA reads as TGCGCCAGCAGCGCCGACTCGGGAGGGGTTGGTGAAAAACTGTTTTTT. Complete variable domain (other parts from reference TRBV5-1 and TRBJ1-4): KAGVTQTPRYLIKTRGQQVTLSCSPISGHRSVSWYQQTPGQGLQFLFEYFSETQRNKGNFPGRFSGRQFSNSRSEMNVSTLELGDSALYLCASSADSGGVGEKLFFGSGTQLSVL.

This chain uses TRBV28 with TRBJ2-4; 9 nucleotides line up with TRBD1. Germline-derived CDR1 and CDR2 are MDHEN and SYDVKM. This CDR3 has 16 residues. With V trimmed by 6 bases and J by 3 bases, 9 bases remained unmatched. Written as DNA, the CDR3 is TGTGCCAGCAGATCTGGACAGGGGTTCGGCAAAAACATTCAGTACTTC. Its protein is CASRSGQGFGKNIQYF. Full variable domain (outside the CDR3, taken from reference TRBV28 and TRBJ2-4): DVKVTQSSRYLVKRTGEKVFLECVQDMDHENMFWYRQDPGLGLRLIYFSYDVKMKEKGDIPEGYSVSREKKERFSLILESASTNQTSMYLCASRSGQGFGKNIQYFGAGTRLSVL.